The clone carrying this T cell receptor beta chain was seen many times. The antigen is not known. It was genomic DNA that served as the template for profiling TCR beta VDJ and CDR3. TCRdb analysed the reads with MiXCR anew, one entry per CDR3 protein. Of some 190,000 distinct CDR3 sequences listed, 50% to 55% are singletons. The data derive from a study of CD8+CD57+ T cells in acquired aplastic anemia. About the study: Sorted CD4+ and CD8+ cells gave an average of approximately 3 ug of DNA. Study-wide findings and caveats: A significant difference in CD8+ Simpson's diversity between patients and controls was not found. Found in both controls and patients were around 29 CD8+ CDR3 sequences.

Germline V gives CDR1 SGHTA, CDR2 FQGNSA. The CDR3 is 14 amino acids. V was pared by 9 bases and J by 4 bases, with 18 bases between. J is TRBJ2-5 and V is TRBV7-2; a possible D gene is TRBD2 (7 bases). This clonotype was obtained from a human donor in good health, serving as a control. Sequencing was performed on sorted CD4+, CD8+, or CD8+CD57+ T cells (not recorded which) from PBMCs. The chain's CDR3 is CASWGGGAGETQYF. DNA for the CDR3: TGTGCCAGTTGGGGGGGGGGGGCGGGAGAGACCCAGTACTTC.